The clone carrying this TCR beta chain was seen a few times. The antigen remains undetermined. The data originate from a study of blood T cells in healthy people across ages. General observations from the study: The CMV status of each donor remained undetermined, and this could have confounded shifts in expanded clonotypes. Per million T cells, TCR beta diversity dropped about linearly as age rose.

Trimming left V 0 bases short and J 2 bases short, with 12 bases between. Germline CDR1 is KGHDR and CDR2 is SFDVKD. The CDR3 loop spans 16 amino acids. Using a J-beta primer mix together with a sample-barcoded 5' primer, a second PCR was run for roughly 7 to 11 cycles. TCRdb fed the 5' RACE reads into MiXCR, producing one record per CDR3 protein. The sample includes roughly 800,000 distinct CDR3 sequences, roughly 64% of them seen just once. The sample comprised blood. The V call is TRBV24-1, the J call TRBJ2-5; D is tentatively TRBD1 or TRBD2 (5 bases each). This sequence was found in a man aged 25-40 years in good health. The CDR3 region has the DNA TGTGCCACCAGTGATTTGAATTCCGGGGCGCAAGAGACCCAGTACTTC. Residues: CATSDLNSGAQETQYF.